The 17 T cell receptor beta chains reported below all come from one sample, sequenced in a study of T cells in Graves' hyperthyroidism and ophthalmopathy. RNA transcripts yielded amplified TCR beta CDR3 regions. HTBI primers were employed in a first-round RT-PCR of the TCR CDR3. TCRdb processed the multiplex PCR reads anew with MiXCR; each CDR3 protein has one entry. The sample yields roughly 650,000 distinct CDR3 sequences, about a sixth seen once. Sequencing input: blood. The receptors were sampled from a middle-aged woman with Graves' ophthalmopathy.

The CDR3: CASSGQVSTEAFF. CDR3 nucleotides: TGTGCCAGCAGTGGACAAGTGAGCACTGAAGCTTTCTTT. This rearrangement joins TRBV2 to TRBJ1-1; D is undetermined. Germline V gene sequence: CDR1 SNHLY, CDR2 FYNNEI. The CDR3 spans 13 residues. V shed 4 bases and J shed 4 bases, with 10 bases lying between them.

This clonotype was observed many times. This chain connects TRBV11-2 to TRBJ1-1; D ambiguous. CDR3 size: 14 residues. The V gene's germline CDR1 is SGHAT and CDR2 FQNNGV. V lost 1 base and J lost 6, with 12 bases in between. CDR3 in DNA: TGTGCCAGCAGCTTAGCTTTCAGTAGCGCTGAAGCTTTCTTT. Translated, it gives CASSLAFSSAEAFF.

This clonotype has more than one count but fewer than ten. J is TRBJ1-1 and V is TRBV20-1; possibly TRBD1 for D (5 bases). CDR1 is DFQATT and CDR2 is SNEGSKA in the germline V gene (reference sequence). The CDR3 has 19 amino acids. Trimming took off 0 bases at V and 6 bases at J, with 29 bases between the two ends. In DNA, the CDR3 is TGCAGTGCTAGAGATTGGACCGGGTTGGCCACGGGGGGAAGCGCTGAAGCTTTCTTT. Its protein is CSARDWTGLATGGSAEAFF.

This clonotype was seen ten or more times. This chain uses TRBV12-3 or TRBV12-4 with TRBJ2-3, with 11 bases matching TRBD1. The CDR3 runs 14 residues. The V gene end was trimmed by 5 bases and the J gene end by 5 bases; junction bases not matched to a gene: 3. CDR3 DNA sequence: TGTGCCAGCAGTCTGGACAGGGGGCAAGATACGCAGTATTTT. It is translated as CASSLDRGQDTQYF.

This clonotype has a handful of counts. V is TRBV6-1 and J is TRBJ1-2; D unresolved. Germline CDR1 reads MNHNS; CDR2 reads SASEGT. Trimming took off 6 bases at V and 7 bases at J, with 6 bases between the two ends. This CDR3 has 10 residues. The DNA of the CDR3 is TGTGCCAGCAGAGGTAGTGGCTACACCTTC. Residues: CASRGSGYTF.

This clonotype has at least ten counts. The chain is built from TRBV4-1 and TRBJ2-7; TRBD1 might be the D (5 bases). With 1 base removed from V and 3 bases from J, the gap between germline ends came to 13 bases. The CDR3 sequence is 15 residues long. Germline CDR1 reads MGHRA; CDR2 reads YSYEKL. CDR3 nucleotide sequence: TGCGCCAGCAGCCAAGGGGGCTCCTTGAACTACGAGCAGTACTTC. This encodes CASSQGGSLNYEQYF.

A few counts support this clonotype. The chain carries TRBV28 and TRBJ2-3, with 8 bases identical to TRBD1. The V and J ends lost 5 bases and 8 bases, in that order; junction bases with no gene match: 12. The CDR3 runs 15 residues. Germline-derived CDR1 and CDR2 are MDHEN and SYDVKM. This CDR3 is CASSPGGRGMGTQYF. For the CDR3, the DNA is TGTGCCAGCAGTCCAGGGGGCAGGGGAATGGGTACGCAGTATTTT.

A word on this clonotype: A much larger clone sits a single nucleotide away, making a read error possible. This is likely a read error, given that the CDR3 carries no conserved phenylalanine or tryptophan at its end. The J gene is TRBJ2-7, the V gene TRBV12-3 or TRBV12-4; TRBD1 matches 7 bases. The J segment lost 3 bases and the V segment lost 3 bases, leaving 2 bases of the junction unmatched. CDR3 length: 13 residues. The CDR3 DNA is TGTGCCAGCAGTTTCAGGGGGAACTACGAGCAGTACATC. Translated, it gives CASSFRGNYEQYI.

V usage is TRBV4-3 and J usage is TRBJ2-3, with TRBD2 matching 10 bases. Germline trimming cut 4 bases from V and 5 bases from J; bases unmatched to any gene: 9. This CDR3 has 16 residues. Germline V gives CDR1 LGHNA, CDR2 YSLEER. Here the CDR3 DNA reads TGCGCCAGCAGCCCGGTAGCGGGGGGAATTCAAGATACGCAGTATTTT. As protein: CASSPVAGGIQDTQYF.

This clonotype was counted only a few times. This chain links TRBV27 with TRBJ1-2, with a weak D call TRBD1 (6 bases). CDR1 is MNHEY and CDR2 is SMNVEV in the germline V gene (reference sequence). This CDR3 comprises 16 residues. Trimming cost V 4 bases and J 0 bases, with 15 bases left between them. The CDR3 spells CASSSYGGNANYGYTF. CDR3 DNA sequence: TGTGCCAGCAGTTCATACGGGGGCAACGCTAACTATGGCTACACCTTC.

This clonotype was seen at least ten times. CDR3 DNA sequence: TGTGCCACCAGCAGAGTTGGGCTAGCGGGGGGGCAGGCAGATACGCAGTATTTT. Translation: CATSRVGLAGGQADTQYF. The gene calls are TRBV15 and TRBJ2-3; 12 bases fit TRBD2. The CDR3 runs 18 residues. CDR1 is LNHNV and CDR2 is YYDKDF in the germline V gene (reference sequence). V lost 1 base and J lost 4; bases outside the gene matches: 9.

This clonotype was picked up a small number of times. V usage is TRBV3-1 and J usage is TRBJ2-2; 7 bases agree with TRBD1. CDR3 size: 16 residues. V was clipped by 0 bases and J by 5 bases; unmatched bases: 6. Germline V CDR1 and CDR2: LGHDT, YNNKEL (reference sequence). This CDR3 reads CASSQDGQVETGELFF. CDR3 DNA sequence: TGTGCCAGCAGCCAAGATGGACAGGTGGAGACCGGGGAGCTGTTTTTT.

The count of this clonotype is one. V and J are TRBV9 and TRBJ2-2; the match to TRBD2 covers 8 bases. The CDR3 sequence is 16 residues long. Trimming cost V 0 bases and J 3 bases; bases outside gene matches: 4. Germline-derived CDR1 and CDR2 are SGDLS and YYNGEE. The CDR3 spells CASSVDNSGDTGELFF. The CDR3 DNA reads TGTGCCAGCAGCGTAGATAATAGCGGGGACACCGGGGAGCTGTTTTTT.

Turning to this clonotype: The junction does not match germline at one end; this may be a read error. The CDR3 DNA reads TGTACCAGCAGGACGGACAGGACCTCCTACGAGCAGTACTTC. Translated: CTSRTDRTSYEQYF. This chain uses TRBV6-1 with TRBJ2-7; TRBD1 matches at 7 bases. This CDR3 contains 14 residues. CDR1 is MNHNS and CDR2 is SASEGT in the germline V gene.

This clonotype was seen only a few times. The V gene is TRBV7-9, the J gene TRBJ2-2; maybe TRBD1 (5 bases). V was clipped by 8 bases and J by 5 bases, with 15 bases between them. This CDR3 contains 14 residues. Germline V gives CDR1 SEHNR, CDR2 FQNEAQ (reference sequence). The CDR3 DNA reads as TGTGCCAGCCTACTGGCAGGGCCGACCGGGGAGCTGTTTTTT. Translating gives CASLLAGPTGELFF.

This clonotype was seen ten or more times. V usage is TRBV30 and J usage is TRBJ1-2; unclear D gene. Germline CDR1 reads GTSNPN; CDR2 reads SVGIG (reference sequence). V lost 2 bases and J 5 bases, leaving 12 bases between the germline ends. The CDR3 length is 13 residues. DNA for the CDR3: TGTGCCTGGAGTTTTCGCGGCAGATATGGCTACACCTTC. Translating it yields CAWSFRGRYGYTF.

As to this clonotype: A much bigger clone sits one base away, suggesting this may be a read error. The chain is built from TRBV11-1 and TRBJ1-1, with TRBD1 identical over 8 bases. This CDR3 has 17 amino acids. Germline CDR1 and CDR2: SGHAT and FQDESV (reference sequence). The CDR3 loop is CASSFPELGQVNTGAFF. The DNA of the CDR3 is TGTGCCAGCAGCTTCCCGGAACTGGGACAGGTGAACACTGGAGCTTTCTTT. The variable domain in full, completed from reference TRBV11-1 and TRBJ1-1, reads EAEVAQSPRYKITEKSQAVAFWCDPISGHATLYWYRQILGQGPELLVQFQDESVVDDSQLPKDRFSAERLKGVDSTLKIQPAELGDSAMYLCASSFPELGQVNTGAFFGQGTRLTVV.